This T cell receptor (beta chain) was observed in a study of blood T cell repertoires in COVID-19. Study details: Both acute and convalescent COVID-19 samples were obtained from the United States, Italy and Spain. From T cells, B-cell-depleted T cells, or PBMCs came the material, which was cDNA or gDNA.

Produced via immunoSEQ multiplex PCR; TCRdb's table is partial and in-frame only. The data contain 350,000 to 450,000 clones, about 89% of them singletons. The CDR3 spans 13 residues. In germline, CDR1 is SGHRS, CDR2 YFSETQ. With 3 bases clipped from V and 6 bases from J, the junction kept 6 bases outside the gene matches. What was sequenced was PBMCs or T cells enriched from blood (not recorded which). V usage is TRBV5-1 and J usage is TRBJ2-7, with 7 bases lining up with TRBD1. The source is a woman aged 40 to 50 who had been exposed to COVID-19. CDR3 amino acids: CASSWQTGLEQYF. The CDR3 region has the DNA TGCGCCAGCAGCTGGCAGACAGGGCTCGAGCAGTACTTC.